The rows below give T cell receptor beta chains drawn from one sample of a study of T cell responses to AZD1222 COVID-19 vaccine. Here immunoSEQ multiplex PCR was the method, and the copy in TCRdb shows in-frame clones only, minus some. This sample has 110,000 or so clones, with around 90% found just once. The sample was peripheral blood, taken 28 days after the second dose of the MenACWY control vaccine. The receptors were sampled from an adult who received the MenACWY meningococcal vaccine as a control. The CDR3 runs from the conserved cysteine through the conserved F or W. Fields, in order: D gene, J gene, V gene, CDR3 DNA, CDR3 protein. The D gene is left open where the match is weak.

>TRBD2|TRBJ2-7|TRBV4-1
TGCGCCAGCAGCCAATTTACTAGCGGGATATACGAGCAGTACTTC
CASSQFTSGIYEQYF
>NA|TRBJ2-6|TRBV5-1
TGCGCCAGCAGCTTGCCCCCCAACTCTGGGGCCAACGTCCTGACTTTC
CASSLPPNSGANVLTF
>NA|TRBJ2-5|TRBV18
TGTGCCAGCTCACCGGGTCTCCAAGAGACCCAGTACTTC
CASSPGLQETQYF
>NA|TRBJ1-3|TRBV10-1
TGCGCCAGCAGTCCGGGGTCATTCTCTGGAAACACCATATATTTT
CASSPGSFSGNTIYF
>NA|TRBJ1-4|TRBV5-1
TGCGCCAGCAGCTTAATGACAACAACTAATGAAAAACTGTTTTTT
CASSLMTTTNEKLFF
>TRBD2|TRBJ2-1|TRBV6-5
TGTGCCAGCAGAAGACTAGCGAACTCCTACAATGAGCAGTTCTTC
CASRRLANSYNEQFF
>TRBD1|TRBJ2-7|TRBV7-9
TGTGCCAGCAGCAAAGGGGACAGGCCCTACGAGCAGTACTTC
CASSKGDRPYEQYF
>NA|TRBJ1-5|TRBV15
TGTGCCACCAGTATCTATCGGGTCCTGAGTCAGCCCCAGCATTTT
CATSIYRVLSQPQHF
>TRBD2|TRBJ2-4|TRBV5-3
TGTGCCAGAAGTCTACTTTATAGCGGGAGGCCCAAAAACATTCAGTACTTC
CARSLLYSGRPKNIQYF
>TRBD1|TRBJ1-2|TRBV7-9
TGTGCCAGCAGCTCACCAAGACAGGGTTTCTATGGCTACACCTTC
CASSSPRQGFYGYTF
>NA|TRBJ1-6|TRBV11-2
TGTGCCAGCAGCGCCTATAATTCACCCCTCCACTTT
CASSAYNSPLHF
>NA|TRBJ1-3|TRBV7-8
TGTGCCAGCAGCTCGCAGACGACAGCTTTTGGAAACACCATATATTTT
CASSSQTTAFGNTIYF
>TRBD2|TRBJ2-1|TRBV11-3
TGTGCCAGCAGCTCCGGGACTAGCGGCAATGAGCAGTTCTTC
CASSSGTSGNEQFF
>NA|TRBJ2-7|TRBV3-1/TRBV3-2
TGTGCCAGCAGCCAAGACCACTCGAGGAGATACGAGCAGTACTTC
CASSQDHSRRYEQYF
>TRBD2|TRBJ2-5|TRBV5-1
TGCGCCAGCAGCTTGGCAGCGGGAGGCCCCCAAGAGACCCAGTACTTC
CASSLAAGGPQETQYF